Following are 29 T cell receptor beta chains from one sample sequenced in a study of T-cell reconstitution after alpha-beta-depleted transplantation in children. Unique molecular identifiers were incorporated during preparation of the TCRbeta library. MiXCR, applied by TCRdb to the PCR reads, yields one record per CDR3 protein. The data contain almost 500,000 distinct CDR3 sequences, about 10% of them seen just once; the ten biggest clones take up just over 2%. Sequences were derived from PBMCs, sampled before TCRalphabeta/CD19-depleted stem cell transplant. Receptors originate from a child aged 2 to 15 with inherited bone marrow failure, due to receive a stem cell transplant.

In this sample, this clonotype turned up a few times. This chain uses TRBV20-1 with TRBJ2-1; 7 bases are shared with TRBD2. Germline trimming cut 5 bases from V and 5 bases from J; bases unmatched to any gene: 9. The germline gives CDR1 DFQATT, CDR2 SNEGSKA (reference sequence). CDR3 size: 14 residues. The CDR3 is CSAPTLAVNNEQFF. CDR3 nucleotides: TGCAGTGCTCCGACCCTAGCGGTTAACAATGAGCAGTTCTTC.

This clonotype was observed many times. The chain is built from TRBV24-1 and TRBJ1-2, with 9 bases that match TRBD1. The V gene's germline CDR1 is KGHDR and CDR2 SFDVKD. Germline trimming cut 4 bases from V and 7 bases from J; bases unmatched to any gene: 6. The CDR3 covers 14 residues. The CDR3 DNA follows: TGTGCCACCAGTGACTCTCTACAGGGGGCTGGCTACACCTTC. Translation: CATSDSLQGAGYTF.

This clonotype was counted at least ten times. The rearrangement uses TRBV7-2 and TRBJ2-5; D not certain. The length of the CDR3 is 13 residues. Germline CDR1 SGHTA, CDR2 FQGNSA. V was clipped by 5 bases and J by 5 bases, with 12 bases between them. CDR3 in amino acids: CASSPTEEETQYF. CDR3 nucleotide sequence: TGTGCCAGCAGCCCTACTGAAGAGGAGACCCAGTACTTC.

This clonotype was seen many times. The rearrangement joins TRBV7-9 to TRBJ2-3, with TRBD2 identical over 7 bases. CDR3 length equals 16 residues. Germline V CDR1 and CDR2: SEHNR, FQNEAQ (reference sequence). V lost 1 base and J lost 0; bases outside the gene matches: 4. CDR3 sequence reads: CASSLEPAGSTDTQYF. In nucleotides, the CDR3 is TGTGCCAGCAGCTTAGAACCAGCGGGGAGCACAGATACGCAGTATTTT.

This clonotype was counted ten times or more. The gene calls are TRBV4-3 and TRBJ2-7, with D possibly called TRBD1 or TRBD2 (6 bases each). Germline V gene data show CDR1 as LGHNA and CDR2 as YSLEER. Trimming took 0 bases from V and 1 from J, leaving 10 bases between them. The CDR3 spans 15 residues. CDR3 DNA: TGCGCCAGCAGCCAAGATCCGGGGGCATCCTACGAGCAGTACTTC. Protein sequence: CASSQDPGASYEQYF.

This clonotype was seen many times. The chain is built from TRBV5-5 and TRBJ2-7, with D perhaps matching TRBD1 (6 bases). The CDR3 covers 14 residues. CDR1 and CDR2 from the germline V gene are SGHKS and YYEKEE (reference sequence). Trimming removed 5 bases at V and 4 bases at J, with 16 bases between. CDR3 sequence (DNA): TGTGCCAGCAGTTCTACCGGGACACCATACGAGCAGTACTTC. It translates to CASSSTGTPYEQYF.

On this clonotype itself: A much larger clone lies one base from this, so it may be a read error. The CDR3 spells CATSDLDGGRETEYF. The CDR3 nucleotides are TGTGCCACCAGTGATTTGGACGGGGGACGGGAGACCGAGTACTTC. V is TRBV24-1 and J is TRBJ2-5; possible D gene TRBD2, 6 bases. The CDR3 extends over 15 amino acids. The germline CDR1 and CDR2 sequences are KGHDR and SFDVKD.

This clonotype was recorded a few times. J is TRBJ2-4 and V is TRBV7-2, with D perhaps matching TRBD2 (5 bases). Germline CDR1 is SGHTA and CDR2 is FQGNSA. Trimming left V 5 bases short and J 7 bases short, with 21 bases between. There are 16 residues in the CDR3. For the CDR3, the DNA is TGTGCCAGCAGCACCCCGTCGGGGTTTTTGGTCAACATTCAGTACTTC. As protein: CASSTPSGFLVNIQYF.

Details on this clonotype: A read error may be the cause here, since a much bigger clone is one base away. CDR3 sequence reads: CASSRQRGQGETKYF. For the CDR3, the DNA is TGCGCCAGCAGCAGACAAAGGGGACAGGGAGAGACCAAGTACTTC. V is TRBV4-1 and J is TRBJ2-5, with TRBD1 identical over 9 bases. CDR1 is MGHRA and CDR2 is YSYEKL in the germline V gene. The CDR3 consists of 15 residues.

This chain links TRBV25-1 with TRBJ2-5; D is perhaps TRBD2 (5 bases). The V end lost 7 bases, the J end lost 1 base, and 10 bases lay between the germline ends. The CDR3 consists of 13 residues. CDR1 is MGHDK, CDR2 SYGVNS, per germline. CDR3 sequence reads: CASKDLAQETQYF. DNA of the CDR3: TGTGCCAGCAAGGATCTAGCCCAAGAGACCCAGTACTTC.

In the case of this clonotype: Given a much more abundant clone one base away, this may be a read error. The chain has TRBV20-1 and TRBJ2-3; D uncertain. The CDR3 has 12 amino acids. V was cut by 4 bases and J by 4 bases, with 9 bases left in between. The germline V gene encodes CDR1 DFQATT and CDR2 SNEGSKA (reference sequence). CDR3 sequence: CSAIPRADTQYF. In DNA, the CDR3 is TGCAGTGCTATACCCCGCGCAGATACGCAGTATTTT.

Ten or more counts support this clonotype. The rearrangement links TRBV5-5 to TRBJ2-7; D remains ambiguous. Germline V gives CDR1 SGHKS, CDR2 YYEKEE (reference sequence). The CDR3 totals 14 residues. The ends were cut back, 4 bases at V and 3 bases at J, with 14 bases in the middle. As DNA, the CDR3 is TGTGCCAGCAGCCCCCGGGCCTTAAACTACGAGCAGTACTTC. Encoded protein: CASSPRALNYEQYF.

The table lists this clonotype with many counts. V is TRBV20-1 and J is TRBJ2-7, with 13 bases that match TRBD2. Per germline, CDR1 DFQATT and CDR2 SNEGSKA (reference sequence). The CDR3 length is 13 residues. CDR3 residues: CSPGTSGDYEQYF. In nucleotides, the CDR3 is TGCAGCCCAGGGACTAGCGGGGACTACGAGCAGTACTTC.

This clonotype was seen more than once but under ten times. CDR3 amino acids: CASSQGQAYEQYF. CDR3 in DNA: TGCGCCAGCAGCCAAGGGCAAGCCTACGAGCAGTACTTC. The chain is built from TRBV4-3 and TRBJ2-7; D gene unclear. The V end lost 1 base, the J end lost 2 bases, and 6 bases lay between the germline ends. CDR3 length: 13 residues. Per germline, CDR1 LGHNA and CDR2 YSLEER.

There are many counts of this clonotype. The gene calls are TRBV27 and TRBJ1-4, with TRBD1 as a possible D gene (5 bases). The germline gives CDR1 MNHEY, CDR2 SMNVEV (reference sequence). The CDR3 covers 14 residues. V lost 4 bases and J lost 8, with 14 bases in between. CDR3 region: CASSSRAEGEKLFF. The DNA for the CDR3 is TGTGCCAGCAGTTCCCGGGCCGAGGGGGAAAAACTGTTTTTT.

This clonotype was counted many times. The chain has TRBV9 and TRBJ2-1, with 8 bases lining up with TRBD2. Losses at the gene ends were 3 bases for V and 7 bases for J; bases not matched to a gene: 9. The CDR3 spans 15 residues. Per the germline V gene, CDR1 is SGDLS and CDR2 is YYNGEE. Here the CDR3 DNA reads TGTGCCAGCAGCGGCGAGGGGACTAGACTGAATGAGCAGTTCTTC. Its protein is CASSGEGTRLNEQFF.

The table lists this clonotype with many counts. The chain recombines TRBV6-5 with TRBJ2-2, with unresolved D. The CDR3 runs to 12 residues. From germline, CDR1 is MNHEY and CDR2 SVGAGI. V was pared by 2 bases and J by 4 bases, with 2 bases between. CDR3 sequence reads: CASSYVTGELFF. The CDR3 region has the DNA TGTGCCAGCAGTTACGTCACCGGGGAGCTGTTTTTT.

The sample holds many counts of this clonotype. V and J are TRBV12-3 or TRBV12-4 and TRBJ2-7, with D maybe TRBD2 (6 bases). The CDR3 consists of 14 residues. V was cut by 3 bases and J by 7 bases, with 16 bases left in between. As DNA, the CDR3 is TGTGCCAGCAGTTTGCTCCCCAGGGACTGGGAGCAGTACTTC. The encoded protein is CASSLLPRDWEQYF.

This clonotype has a count of ten or more. The chain is built from TRBV4-3 and TRBJ2-1, with a possible D match to TRBD2 (6 bases). CDR1 LGHNA and CDR2 YSLEER come from the germline V gene. The CDR3 is 16 amino acids. V gave up 4 bases and J gave up 8 bases, with 21 bases separating them. CDR3 loop: CASSPQTAPGRDEQFF. The CDR3, as DNA: TGCGCCAGCAGCCCTCAGACCGCGCCCGGGAGAGATGAGCAGTTCTTC.

This chain connects TRBV3-1 to TRBJ2-7; no reliable D call. The V end was cut by 0 bases, the J end by 4 bases, with 19 bases between. The length of the CDR3 is 17 residues. In germline, CDR1 is LGHDT, CDR2 YNNKEL (reference sequence). In DNA form, the CDR3 reads TGTGCCAGCAGCCAAGATCTTGCGGACCCCCCTCGATACGAGCAGTACTTC. Translating gives CASSQDLADPPRYEQYF.

This clonotype has a count of ten or more. The chain is built from TRBV7-2 and TRBJ2-1; 14 nucleotides match TRBD2. The J segment lost 10 bases and the V segment lost 4 bases, leaving 6 bases of the junction unmatched. Germline lookup yields CDR1 SGHTA and CDR2 FQGNSA. The length of the CDR3 is 15 residues. The CDR3 nucleotides are TGTGCCAGCAGCTCCGGGACTAGCGGGAGCTACGAGCAGTTCTTC. This translates into CASSSGTSGSYEQFF.

This clonotype was observed a handful of times. The genes are TRBV15 and TRBJ1-5; D gene unclear. Per the germline V gene, CDR1 is LNHNV and CDR2 is YYDKDF (reference sequence). The CDR3 consists of 12 residues. V gave up 3 bases and J gave up 6 bases, with 6 bases separating them. CDR3 amino acids: CATSRVGQPQHF. The CDR3 DNA sequence: TGTGCCACCAGCAGGGTTGGTCAGCCCCAGCATTTT.

With regard to this clonotype: A much larger clone lies one base from this, so it may be a read error. The J gene is TRBJ2-7, the V gene TRBV28; a possible D gene is TRBD1 (5 bases). CDR1 MDHEN and CDR2 SYDVKM come from the germline V gene. The CDR3 spans 14 residues. CDR3 amino acids: CTSSPATASYEQYF. The CDR3 DNA is TGTACCAGCAGTCCTGCGACAGCGTCCTACGAGCAGTACTTC.

This clonotype came up a few times. The chain is built from TRBV19 and TRBJ2-1; D could derive from TRBD1 or TRBD2 (5 bases each). The CDR3 has 22 amino acids. The V end lost 3 bases, the J end lost 2 bases, and 32 bases lay between the germline ends. Germline-derived CDR1 and CDR2 are LNHDA and SQIVND (reference sequence). The CDR3 bases are TGTGCCAGTAGTATTGAATGGATAAGGAGGCAGGGTGCGGAACTCCCCTACAATGAGCAGTTCTTC. This gives the protein CASSIEWIRRQGAELPYNEQFF.

The V call is TRBV24-1, the J call TRBJ2-1; D is perhaps TRBD1 (6 bases). The CDR3 consists of 15 residues. In germline, CDR1 is KGHDR, CDR2 SFDVKD. Trimming left V 7 bases short and J 0 bases short, with 12 bases between. The CDR3 sequence: CATSEGVDSYNEQFF. CDR3 DNA sequence: TGTGCCACCAGCGAGGGGGTGGACTCCTACAATGAGCAGTTCTTC.

This clonotype was found many times. The gene calls are TRBV4-3 and TRBJ2-4, with TRBD2 identical over 10 bases. Looked up from germline, CDR1 is LGHNA and CDR2 is YSLEER. V lost 2 bases to trimming and J lost 0 bases; unmatched junction nucleotides: 4. The CDR3 is 17 amino acids. CDR3 protein: CASSQLLAGVAKNIQYF. CDR3 DNA sequence: TGCGCCAGCAGCCAACTCCTAGCGGGGGTAGCCAAAAACATTCAGTACTTC.

The table lists this clonotype with a few counts. The J gene is TRBJ2-1, the V gene TRBV7-9; the match to TRBD2 covers 11 bases. The CDR3 loop spans 15 amino acids. V dropped 3 bases and J dropped 9; count of bases not matched to a gene: 7. CDR1 SEHNR and CDR2 FQNEAQ come from the germline V gene (reference sequence). The CDR3 DNA follows: TGTGCCAGCAGCTTTCTGCTAGCGGGAGGTGTTGAGCAGTTCTTC. Amino acids: CASSFLLAGGVEQFF.

At least ten counts were recorded for this clonotype. This sequence joins TRBV7-8 and TRBJ2-5, with D possibly TRBD2 on 5 matching bases. V gave up 0 bases and J gave up 2 bases, with 10 bases separating them. Looked up from germline, CDR1 is SGHVS and CDR2 is FQNEAQ. The CDR3 is 15 amino acids. CDR3 DNA sequence: TGTGCCAGCAGCTTAGCGAAGGCGGGTCAAGAGACCCAGTACTTC. Translation: CASSLAKAGQETQYF. The entire variable domain, with the rest obtained from reference TRBV7-8 and TRBJ2-5, is as follows: GAGVSQSPRYKVAKRGQDVALRCDPISGHVSLFWYQQALGQGPEFLTYFQNEAQLDKSGLPSDRFFAERPEGSVSTLKIQRTQQEDSAVYLCASSLAKAGQETQYFGPGTRLLVL.

V gene TRBV12-3 or TRBV12-4 combines with J gene TRBJ1-5; maybe TRBD1 (6 bases). This CDR3 is built from 13 residues. The V and J ends lost 5 bases and 6 bases respectively, with 11 bases between them. CDR3 sequence (DNA): TGTGCCAGCAGTCCACAGGGTAGTCAGCCCCAGCATTTT. This translates into CASSPQGSQPQHF.